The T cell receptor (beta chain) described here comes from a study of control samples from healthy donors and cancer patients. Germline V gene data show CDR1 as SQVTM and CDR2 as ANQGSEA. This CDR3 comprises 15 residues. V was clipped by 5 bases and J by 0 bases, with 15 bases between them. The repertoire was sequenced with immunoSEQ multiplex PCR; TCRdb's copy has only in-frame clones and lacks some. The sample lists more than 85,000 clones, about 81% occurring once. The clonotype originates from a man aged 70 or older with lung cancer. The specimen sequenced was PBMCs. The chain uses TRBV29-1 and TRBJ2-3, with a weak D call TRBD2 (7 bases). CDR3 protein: CSVSGGGTSTDTQYF. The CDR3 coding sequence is TGCAGCGTTAGTGGCGGGGGCACAAGCACAGATACGCAGTATTTT.